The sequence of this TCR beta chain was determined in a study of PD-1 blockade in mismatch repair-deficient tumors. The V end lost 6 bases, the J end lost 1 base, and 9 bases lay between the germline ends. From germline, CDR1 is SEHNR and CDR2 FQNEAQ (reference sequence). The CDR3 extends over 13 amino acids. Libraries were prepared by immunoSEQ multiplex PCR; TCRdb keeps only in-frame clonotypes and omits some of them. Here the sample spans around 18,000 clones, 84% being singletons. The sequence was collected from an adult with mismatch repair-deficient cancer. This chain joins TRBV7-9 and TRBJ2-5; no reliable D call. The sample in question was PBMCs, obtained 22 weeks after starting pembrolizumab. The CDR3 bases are TGTGCCAGCAGTCCCGCCAGCCAAGAGACCCAGTACTTC. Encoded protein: CASSPASQETQYF.